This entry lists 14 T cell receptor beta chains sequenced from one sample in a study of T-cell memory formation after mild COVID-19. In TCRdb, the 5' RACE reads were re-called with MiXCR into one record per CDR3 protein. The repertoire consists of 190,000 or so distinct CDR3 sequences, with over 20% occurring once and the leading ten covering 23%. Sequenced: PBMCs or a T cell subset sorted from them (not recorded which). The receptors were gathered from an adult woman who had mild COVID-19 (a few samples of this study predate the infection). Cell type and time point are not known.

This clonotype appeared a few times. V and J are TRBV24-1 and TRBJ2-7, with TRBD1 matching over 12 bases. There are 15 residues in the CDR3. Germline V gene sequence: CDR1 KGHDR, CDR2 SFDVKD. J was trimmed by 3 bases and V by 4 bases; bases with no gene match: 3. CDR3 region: CATSEGTGGGYEQYF. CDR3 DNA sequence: TGTGCCACCAGTGAGGGGACAGGGGGCGGCTACGAGCAGTACTTC.

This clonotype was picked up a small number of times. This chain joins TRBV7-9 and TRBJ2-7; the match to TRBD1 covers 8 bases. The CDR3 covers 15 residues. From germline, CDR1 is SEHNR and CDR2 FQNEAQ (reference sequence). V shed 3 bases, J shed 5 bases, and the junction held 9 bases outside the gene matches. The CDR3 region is CASSLLTGGMNEQYF. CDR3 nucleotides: TGTGCCAGCAGCTTGTTAACAGGGGGTATGAACGAGCAGTACTTC.

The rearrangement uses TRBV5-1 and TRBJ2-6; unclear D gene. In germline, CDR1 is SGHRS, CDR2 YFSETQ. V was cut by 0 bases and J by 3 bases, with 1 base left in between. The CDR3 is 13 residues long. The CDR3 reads CASSLDGANVLTF. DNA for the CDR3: TGCGCCAGCAGCTTGGATGGGGCCAACGTCCTGACTTTC.

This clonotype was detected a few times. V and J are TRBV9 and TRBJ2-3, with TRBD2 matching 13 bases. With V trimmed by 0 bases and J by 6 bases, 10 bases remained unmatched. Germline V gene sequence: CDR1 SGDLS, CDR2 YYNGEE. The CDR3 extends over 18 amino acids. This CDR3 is CASSVAGLAGTAGDTQYF. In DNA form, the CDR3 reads TGTGCCAGCAGCGTAGCGGGACTAGCGGGGACGGCCGGGGATACGCAGTATTTT.

CDR3 in amino acids: CASSTENTEAFF. DNA for the CDR3: TGCGCCAGCAGCACAGAGAACACTGAAGCTTTCTTT. The V call is TRBV5-1, the J call TRBJ1-1; no clear D. Germline-derived CDR1 and CDR2 are SGHRS and YFSETQ. The length of the CDR3 is 12 residues. Trimming cost V 4 bases and J 1 base, with 5 bases left between them.

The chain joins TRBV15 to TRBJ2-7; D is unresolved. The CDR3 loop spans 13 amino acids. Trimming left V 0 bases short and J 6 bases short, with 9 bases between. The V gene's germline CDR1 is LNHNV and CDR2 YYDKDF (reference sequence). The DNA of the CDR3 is TGTGCCACCAGCAGAGAACCTTTGGGCGAGCAGTACTTC. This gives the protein CATSREPLGEQYF.

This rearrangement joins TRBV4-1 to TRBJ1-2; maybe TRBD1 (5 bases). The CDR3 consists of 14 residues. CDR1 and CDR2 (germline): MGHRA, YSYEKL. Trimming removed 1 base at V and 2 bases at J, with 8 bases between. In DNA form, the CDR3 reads TGCGCCAGCAGCCAAGTCGGGGCAAACTATGGCTACACCTTC. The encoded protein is CASSQVGANYGYTF.

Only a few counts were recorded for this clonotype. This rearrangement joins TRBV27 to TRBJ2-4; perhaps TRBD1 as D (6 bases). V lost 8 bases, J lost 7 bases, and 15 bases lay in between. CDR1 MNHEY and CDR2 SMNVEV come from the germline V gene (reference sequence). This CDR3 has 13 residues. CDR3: CASGLTGWNIQYF. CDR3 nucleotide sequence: TGTGCCAGCGGCCTTACAGGGTGGAACATTCAGTACTTC.

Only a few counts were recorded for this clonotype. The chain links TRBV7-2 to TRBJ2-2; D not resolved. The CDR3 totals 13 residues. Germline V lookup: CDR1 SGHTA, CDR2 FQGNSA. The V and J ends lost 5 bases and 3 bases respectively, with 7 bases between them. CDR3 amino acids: CASSLVYTGELFF. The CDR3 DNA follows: TGTGCCAGCAGCCTTGTGTACACCGGGGAGCTGTTTTTT.

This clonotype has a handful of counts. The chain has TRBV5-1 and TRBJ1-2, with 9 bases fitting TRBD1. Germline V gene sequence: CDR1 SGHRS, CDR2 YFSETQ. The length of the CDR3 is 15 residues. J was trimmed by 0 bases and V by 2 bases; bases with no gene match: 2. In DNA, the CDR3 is TGCGCCAGCAGCTTACAGGGGGCAGCTAACTATGGCTACACCTTC. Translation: CASSLQGAANYGYTF.

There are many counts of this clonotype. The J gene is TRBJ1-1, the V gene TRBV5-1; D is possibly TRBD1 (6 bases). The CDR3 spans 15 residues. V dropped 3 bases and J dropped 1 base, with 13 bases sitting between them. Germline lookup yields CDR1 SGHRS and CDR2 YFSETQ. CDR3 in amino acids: CASSSTQGKNTEAFF. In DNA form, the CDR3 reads TGCGCCAGCAGCTCGACACAGGGTAAGAACACTGAAGCTTTCTTT.

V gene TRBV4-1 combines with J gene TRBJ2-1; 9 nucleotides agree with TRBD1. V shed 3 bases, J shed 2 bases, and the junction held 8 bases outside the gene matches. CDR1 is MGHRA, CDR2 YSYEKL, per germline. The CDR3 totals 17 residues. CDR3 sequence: CASSQDLGQGAYNEQFF. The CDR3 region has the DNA TGCGCCAGCAGCCAGGACCTGGGACAGGGCGCCTACAATGAGCAGTTCTTC.

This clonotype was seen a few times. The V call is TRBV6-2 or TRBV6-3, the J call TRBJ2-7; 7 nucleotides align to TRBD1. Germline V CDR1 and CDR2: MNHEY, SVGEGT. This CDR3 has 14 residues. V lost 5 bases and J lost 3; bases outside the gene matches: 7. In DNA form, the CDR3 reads TGTGCCAGCAGTCCCGGGACAGCTTTCTACGAGCAGTACTTC. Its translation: CASSPGTAFYEQYF.

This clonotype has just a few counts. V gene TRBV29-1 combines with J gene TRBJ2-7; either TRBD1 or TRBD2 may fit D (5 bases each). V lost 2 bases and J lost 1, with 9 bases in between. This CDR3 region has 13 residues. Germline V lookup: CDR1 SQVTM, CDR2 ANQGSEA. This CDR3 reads CSVERDGSYEQYF. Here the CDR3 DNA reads TGCAGCGTTGAACGGGACGGTTCCTACGAGCAGTACTTC.